The 7 T cell receptor beta chains in this list originate from one sample, sequenced in a study of T-cell memory formation after mild COVID-19. TCRdb reprocessed the 5' RACE reads via MiXCR and lists one record per CDR3 protein. The sample contains around 250,000 distinct CDR3 sequences, approximately 15% of which appear only once. Sequencing was done on a sample of PBMCs or a T cell subset sorted from them (not recorded which). These receptors were obtained from an adult woman who had mild COVID-19 (a few samples of this study predate the infection). Cell type and time point are not known.

The rearrangement joins TRBV27 to TRBJ1-1; unclear D gene. The CDR3 is 15 residues long. Deletions cut 1 base from V and 0 bases from J, with 9 bases between. Germline-derived CDR1 and CDR2 are MNHEY and SMNVEV (reference sequence). The CDR3 nucleotides read TGTGCCAGCAGTTTATTGGACCCTCTGAACACTGAAGCTTTCTTT. It yields the protein CASSLLDPLNTEAFF.

The chain has TRBV12-3 or TRBV12-4 and TRBJ1-1; D not resolved. The CDR3 covers 15 residues. The V gene lost 1 base and the J gene lost 0 bases, with 9 bases spanning the gap. The CDR3 here is CASSLGVIMNTEAFF. The CDR3 DNA reads TGTGCCAGCAGTTTAGGAGTTATTATGAACACTGAAGCTTTCTTT.

In its sample, this clonotype was seen many times. The chain couples TRBV7-9 to TRBJ2-5; the match to TRBD2 covers 13 bases. V was clipped by 5 bases and J by 2 bases; unmatched bases: 8. Germline CDR1 and CDR2: SEHNR and FQNEAQ (reference sequence). The CDR3 has 17 amino acids. CDR3 nucleotides: TGTGCCAGCAGCCCGGGACTAGCGGGGATGGGGCAAGAGACCCAGTACTTC. Translated, it gives CASSPGLAGMGQETQYF.

This clonotype has more than one count but fewer than ten. The V and J genes are TRBV30 and TRBJ2-1; 11 bases line up with TRBD1. The CDR3 length is 13 residues. V shed 5 bases, J shed 4 bases, and the junction held 1 base outside the gene matches. The germline CDR1 and CDR2 sequences are GTSNPN and SVGIG (reference sequence). CDR3: CAWGTGGYNEQFF. CDR3 sequence (DNA): TGTGCCTGGGGGACAGGGGGTTACAATGAGCAGTTCTTC.

This clonotype occurred a few times. J is TRBJ2-1 and V is TRBV3-1; 8 bases are a match to TRBD2. Unmatched junction bases numbered 10, after V lost 0 bases and J lost 6 bases. There are 17 residues in the CDR3. Germline-derived CDR1 and CDR2 are LGHDT and YNNKEL (reference sequence). CDR3 sequence (DNA): TGTGCCAGCAGCCAAGAGGGGGGGACTAGTCACAGCAATGAGCAGTTCTTC. Translated: CASSQEGGTSHSNEQFF.

The rearrangement joins TRBV7-9 to TRBJ2-3; D unresolved. Germline loops: CDR1 SEHNR, CDR2 FQNEAQ (reference sequence). The CDR3 is made up of 12 amino acids. With 3 bases removed from V and 9 bases from J, the gap between germline ends came to 10 bases. Here the CDR3 reads CASSFDPRTQYF. The CDR3 region has the DNA TGTGCCAGCAGCTTTGACCCGAGGACGCAGTATTTT.

The J gene is TRBJ1-6, the V gene TRBV27, with 9 bases matching TRBD1. Germline CDR1 is MNHEY and CDR2 is SMNVEV (reference sequence). CDR3 length: 14 amino acids. J was trimmed by 7 bases and V by 6 bases; bases with no gene match: 4. The CDR3 coding sequence is TGTGCCAGCAGAGCGGACAGGGGAAATTCACCCCTCCACTTT. Translating gives CASRADRGNSPLHF.